These T cell receptor beta chains were read from a single sample in a study of blood T cell repertoires in COVID-19. TCRdb keeps only in-frame clones here, not all; method: immunoSEQ multiplex PCR. The repertoire holds under 350,000 clones, with 70% to 90% as singletons. Input material: PBMCs or T cells enriched from blood (not recorded which). The receptors originated from a woman aged 40 to 50 with acute COVID-19. CDR3s include the opening cysteine and the closing phenylalanine or tryptophan. A D gene is named only where the DNA matches it firmly. Some rows mark clone size as missing; the rest say once, few, many or name a class of expanded clone.

>TRBD1|.|TRBV28|TRBJ1-3
CASKEGQGSSGNTIYF
TGTGCCAGCAAGGAGGGACAGGGGAGCTCTGGAAACACCATATATTTT
>.|.|TRBV27|TRBJ1-2
CASSLFGQGYYGYTF
TGTGCCAGCAGTTTATTCGGGCAGGGGTACTATGGCTACACCTTC
>.|.|TRBV7-3|TRBJ2-3
CASSLTVGGGASTDTQYF
TGTGCCAGCAGCTTAACTGTTGGCGGCGGGGCTAGCACAGATACGCAGTATTTT
>.|.|TRBV25-1|TRBJ1-3
CASSELSSGNTIYF
TGTGCCAGCAGTGAATTGAGCTCTGGAAACACCATATATTTT
>.|.|TRBV7-9|TRBJ1-2
CASSFSEGGGYTF
TGTGCCAGCAGCTTCTCCGAGGGTGGGGGCTACACCTTC
>.|.|TRBV7-9|TRBJ1-2
CASSLGQIHINYGYTF
TGTGCCAGCAGCTTAGGACAGATTCATATTAACTATGGCTACACCTTC
>.|.|TRBV27|TRBJ1-3
CASSLRQGNTIYF
TGTGCCAGCAGCCTTCGACAGGGAAACACCATATATTTT
>TRBD2|once|TRBV10-3|TRBJ2-7
CAISSWTSGRSYEQYF
TGTGCCATCAGTTCATGGACTAGCGGTCGCTCCTACGAGCAGTACTTC
>.|.|TRBV4-3|TRBJ1-4
CASSQDRGRRNEKLFF
TGCGCCAGCAGCCAAGATCGCGGCAGACGAAATGAAAAACTGTTTTTT
>TRBD2|.|TRBV18|TRBJ2-5
CASSPLAGVQETQYF
TGTGCCAGCTCACCTTTGGCGGGAGTCCAAGAGACCCAGTACTTC
>TRBD1|.|TRBV7-3|TRBJ2-2
CASSRRQGGTGELFF
TGTGCCAGCAGCCGTCGACAGGGTGGTACCGGGGAGCTGTTTTTT
>.|.|TRBV5-4|TRBJ2-1
CASSLAFNEQFF
TGTGCCAGCAGCTTGGCCTTCAATGAGCAGTTCTTC